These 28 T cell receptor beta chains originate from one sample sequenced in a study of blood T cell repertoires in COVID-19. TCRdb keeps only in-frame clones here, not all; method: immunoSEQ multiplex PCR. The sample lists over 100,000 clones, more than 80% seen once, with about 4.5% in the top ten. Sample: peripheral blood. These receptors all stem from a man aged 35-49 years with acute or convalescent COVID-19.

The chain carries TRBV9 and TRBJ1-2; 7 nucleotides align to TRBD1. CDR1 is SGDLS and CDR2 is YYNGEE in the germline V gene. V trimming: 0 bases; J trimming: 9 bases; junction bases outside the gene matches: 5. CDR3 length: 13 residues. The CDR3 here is CASSVGQGVSYTF. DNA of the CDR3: TGTGCCAGCAGCGTAGGACAGGGAGTAAGCTACACCTTC.

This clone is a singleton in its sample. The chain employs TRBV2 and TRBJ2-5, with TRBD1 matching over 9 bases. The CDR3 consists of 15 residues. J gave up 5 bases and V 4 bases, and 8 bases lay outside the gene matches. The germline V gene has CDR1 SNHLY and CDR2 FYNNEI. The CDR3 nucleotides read TGTGCCAGCAGTGTACTACAGGGGGCTGGGGAGACCCAGTACTTC. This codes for CASSVLQGAGETQYF.

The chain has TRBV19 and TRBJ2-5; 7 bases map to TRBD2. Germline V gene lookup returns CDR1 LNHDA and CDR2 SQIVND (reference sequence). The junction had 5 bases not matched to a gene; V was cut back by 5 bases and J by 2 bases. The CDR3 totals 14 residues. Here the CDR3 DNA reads TGTGCCAGTAGTTATGGGGGGGGACAAGAGACCCAGTACTTC. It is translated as CASSYGGGQETQYF.

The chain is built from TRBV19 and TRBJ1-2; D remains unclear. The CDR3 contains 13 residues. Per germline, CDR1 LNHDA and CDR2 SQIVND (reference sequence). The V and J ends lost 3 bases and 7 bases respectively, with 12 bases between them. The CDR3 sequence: CASSINSGFGYTF. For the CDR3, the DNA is TGTGCCAGTAGTATCAATTCGGGGTTTGGCTACACCTTC.

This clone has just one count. CDR3 in DNA: TGTGCCAGCAGCGCCCGACTAGCGGGAGGAACGAATGAGCAGTTCTTC. This gives the protein CASSARLAGGTNEQFF. The rearrangement uses TRBV7-2 and TRBJ2-1, with TRBD2 identical over 13 bases. Germline V lookup: CDR1 SGHTA, CDR2 FQGNSA. J was trimmed by 7 bases and V by 5 bases; bases with no gene match: 8. This CDR3 has 16 amino acids.

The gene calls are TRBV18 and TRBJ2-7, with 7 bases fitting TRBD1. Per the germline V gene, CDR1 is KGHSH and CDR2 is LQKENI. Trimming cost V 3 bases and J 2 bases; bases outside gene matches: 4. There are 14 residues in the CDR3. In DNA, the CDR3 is TGTGCCAGCTCACCCGTGACAGGGACCTACGAGCAGTACTTC. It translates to CASSPVTGTYEQYF.

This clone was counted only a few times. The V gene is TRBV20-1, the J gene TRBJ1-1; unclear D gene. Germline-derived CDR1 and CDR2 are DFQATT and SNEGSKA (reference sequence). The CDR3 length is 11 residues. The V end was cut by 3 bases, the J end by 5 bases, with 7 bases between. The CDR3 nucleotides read TGCAGTGCTAGGCCCCGGACTGAAGCTTTCTTT. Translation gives CSARPRTEAFF.

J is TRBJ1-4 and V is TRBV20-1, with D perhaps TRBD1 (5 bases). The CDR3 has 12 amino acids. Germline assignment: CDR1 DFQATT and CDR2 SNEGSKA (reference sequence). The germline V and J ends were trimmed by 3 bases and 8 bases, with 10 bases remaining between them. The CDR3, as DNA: TGCAGTGCTAGTATAGGGGAAGAAAAACTGTTTTTT. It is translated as CSASIGEEKLFF.

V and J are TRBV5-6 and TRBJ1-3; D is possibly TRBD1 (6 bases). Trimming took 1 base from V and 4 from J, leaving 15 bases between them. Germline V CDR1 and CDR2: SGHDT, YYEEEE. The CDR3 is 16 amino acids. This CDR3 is CASSLPDRTRGNTIYF. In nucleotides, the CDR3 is TGTGCCAGCAGCTTGCCCGACAGGACGAGAGGAAACACCATATATTTT.

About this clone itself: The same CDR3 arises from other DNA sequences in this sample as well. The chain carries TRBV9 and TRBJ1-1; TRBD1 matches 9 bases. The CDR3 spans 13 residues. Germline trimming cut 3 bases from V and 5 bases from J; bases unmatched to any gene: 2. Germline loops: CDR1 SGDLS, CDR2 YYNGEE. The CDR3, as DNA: TGTGCCAGCAGCGGGACAGGGGTAACTGAAGCTTTCTTT. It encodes CASSGTGVTEAFF.

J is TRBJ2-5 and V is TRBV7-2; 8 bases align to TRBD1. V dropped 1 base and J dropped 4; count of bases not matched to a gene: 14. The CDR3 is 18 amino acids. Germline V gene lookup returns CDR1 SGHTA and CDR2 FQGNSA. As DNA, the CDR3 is TGTGCCAGCAGCTTAGACGGATGGACAGGGATGAGTGGAGAGACCCAGTACTTC. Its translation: CASSLDGWTGMSGETQYF.

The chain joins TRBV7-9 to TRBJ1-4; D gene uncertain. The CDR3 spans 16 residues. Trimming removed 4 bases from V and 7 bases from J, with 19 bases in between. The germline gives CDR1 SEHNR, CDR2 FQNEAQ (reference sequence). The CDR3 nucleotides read TGTGCCAGCAGCTCAATTACGCCGCCCGAGGCTGAAAAACTGTTTTTT. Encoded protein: CASSSITPPEAEKLFF. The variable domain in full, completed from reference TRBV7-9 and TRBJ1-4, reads DTGVSQNPRHKITKRGQNVTFRCDPISEHNRLYWYRQTLGQGPEFLTYFQNEAQLEKSRLLSDRFSAERPKGSFSTLEIQRTEQGDSAMYLCASSSITPPEAEKLFFGSGTQLSVL.

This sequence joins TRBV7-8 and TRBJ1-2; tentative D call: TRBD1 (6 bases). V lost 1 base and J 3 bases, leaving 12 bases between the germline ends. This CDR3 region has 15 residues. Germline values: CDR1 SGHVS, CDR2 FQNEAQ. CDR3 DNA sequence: TGTGCCAGCAGCTTAGTAATGGACAGCGACTATGGCTACACCTTC. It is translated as CASSLVMDSDYGYTF.

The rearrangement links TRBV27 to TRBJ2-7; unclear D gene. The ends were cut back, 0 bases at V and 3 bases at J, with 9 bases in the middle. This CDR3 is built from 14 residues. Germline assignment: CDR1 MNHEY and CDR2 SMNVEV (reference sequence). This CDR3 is CASSLSIRHYEQYF. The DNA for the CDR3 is TGTGCCAGCAGTTTATCCATCCGACACTACGAGCAGTACTTC.

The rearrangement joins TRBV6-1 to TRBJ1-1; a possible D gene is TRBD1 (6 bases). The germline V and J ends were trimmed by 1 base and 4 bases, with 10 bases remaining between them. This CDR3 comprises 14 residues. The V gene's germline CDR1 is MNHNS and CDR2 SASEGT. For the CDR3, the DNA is TGTGCCAGCAGTGAAGTGGGAGGGGGCACTGAAGCTTTCTTT. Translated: CASSEVGGGTEAFF.

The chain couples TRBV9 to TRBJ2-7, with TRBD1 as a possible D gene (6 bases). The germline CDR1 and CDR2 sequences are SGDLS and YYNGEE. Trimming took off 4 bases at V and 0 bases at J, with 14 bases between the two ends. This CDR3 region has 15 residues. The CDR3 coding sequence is TGTGCCAGCAGCCCCCGTACAGGGCCCTCCTACGAGCAGTACTTC. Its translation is CASSPRTGPSYEQYF.

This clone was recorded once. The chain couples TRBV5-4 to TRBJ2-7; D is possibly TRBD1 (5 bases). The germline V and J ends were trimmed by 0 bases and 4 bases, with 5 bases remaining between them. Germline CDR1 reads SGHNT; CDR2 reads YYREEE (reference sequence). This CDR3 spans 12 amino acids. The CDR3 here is CASSLDRYEQYF. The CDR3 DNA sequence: TGTGCCAGCAGCTTGGACAGGTACGAGCAGTACTTC.

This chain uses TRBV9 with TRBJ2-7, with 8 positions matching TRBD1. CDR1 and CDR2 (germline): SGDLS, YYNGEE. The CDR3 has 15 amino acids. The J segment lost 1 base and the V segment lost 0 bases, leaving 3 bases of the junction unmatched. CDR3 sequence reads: CASSVGTGLSYEQYF. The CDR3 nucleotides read TGTGCCAGCAGCGTAGGGACAGGGCTTTCCTACGAGCAGTACTTC.

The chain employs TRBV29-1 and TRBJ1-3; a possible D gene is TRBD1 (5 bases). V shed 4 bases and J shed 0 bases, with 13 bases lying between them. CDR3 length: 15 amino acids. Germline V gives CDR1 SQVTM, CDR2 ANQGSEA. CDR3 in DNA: TGCAGCGTTGCGGGAGGGGCCGGCTCTGGAAACACCATATATTTT. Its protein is CSVAGGAGSGNTIYF.

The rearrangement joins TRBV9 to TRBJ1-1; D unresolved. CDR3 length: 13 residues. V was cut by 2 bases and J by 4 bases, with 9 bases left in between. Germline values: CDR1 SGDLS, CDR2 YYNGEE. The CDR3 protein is CASSVSRGTEAFF. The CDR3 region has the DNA TGTGCCAGCAGCGTCAGCCGGGGCACTGAAGCTTTCTTT.

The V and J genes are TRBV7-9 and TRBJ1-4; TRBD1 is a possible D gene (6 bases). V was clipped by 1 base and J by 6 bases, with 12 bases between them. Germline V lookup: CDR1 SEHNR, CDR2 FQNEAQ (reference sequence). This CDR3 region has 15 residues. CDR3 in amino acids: CASSLGSGEYEKLFF. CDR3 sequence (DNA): TGTGCCAGCAGCTTAGGGTCAGGGGAATATGAAAAACTGTTTTTT.

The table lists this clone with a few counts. For the CDR3, the DNA is TGTGCCAGCACCCGAGCGGGAGGGTTTTACGAGCAGTACTTC. This encodes CASTRAGGFYEQYF. The V call is TRBV5-4, the J call TRBJ2-7; 10 nucleotides agree with TRBD2. V lost 6 bases to trimming and J lost 4 bases; unmatched junction nucleotides: 7. Germline assignment: CDR1 SGHNT and CDR2 YYREEE (reference sequence). The CDR3 consists of 14 residues.

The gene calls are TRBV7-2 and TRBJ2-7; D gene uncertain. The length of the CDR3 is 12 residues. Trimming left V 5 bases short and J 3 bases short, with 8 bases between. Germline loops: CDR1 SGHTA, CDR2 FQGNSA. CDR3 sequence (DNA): TGTGCCAGCAGCCCACACAACTACGAGCAGTACTTC. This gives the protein CASSPHNYEQYF.

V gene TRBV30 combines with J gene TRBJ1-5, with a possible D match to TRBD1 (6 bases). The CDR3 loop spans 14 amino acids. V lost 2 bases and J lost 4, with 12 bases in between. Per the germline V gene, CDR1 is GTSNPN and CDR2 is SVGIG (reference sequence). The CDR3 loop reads CAWSYGTQNQPQHF. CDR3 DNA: TGTGCCTGGAGTTACGGGACACAGAATCAGCCCCAGCATTTT.

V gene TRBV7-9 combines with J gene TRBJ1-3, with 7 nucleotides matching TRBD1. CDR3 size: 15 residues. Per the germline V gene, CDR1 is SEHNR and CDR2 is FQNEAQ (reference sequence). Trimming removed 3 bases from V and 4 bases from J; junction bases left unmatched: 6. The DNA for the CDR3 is TGTGCCAGCAGCTTGAACACGGACAGGGGAAACACCATATATTTT. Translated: CASSLNTDRGNTIYF.

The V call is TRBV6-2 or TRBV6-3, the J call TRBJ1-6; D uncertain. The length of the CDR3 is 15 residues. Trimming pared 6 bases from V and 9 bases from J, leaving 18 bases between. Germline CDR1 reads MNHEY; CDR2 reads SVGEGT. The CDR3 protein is CASSPLTWRSSPLHF. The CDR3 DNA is TGTGCCAGCAGCCCCTTAACTTGGAGGAGTTCACCCCTCCACTTT.

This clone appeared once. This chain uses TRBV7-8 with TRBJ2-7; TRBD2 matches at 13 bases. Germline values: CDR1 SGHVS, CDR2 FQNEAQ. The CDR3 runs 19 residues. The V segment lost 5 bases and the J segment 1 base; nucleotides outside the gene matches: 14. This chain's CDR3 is CASSKKLAGGAFGSYEQYF. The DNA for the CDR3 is TGTGCCAGCAGCAAGAAACTAGCGGGAGGGGCTTTTGGGTCCTACGAGCAGTACTTC.

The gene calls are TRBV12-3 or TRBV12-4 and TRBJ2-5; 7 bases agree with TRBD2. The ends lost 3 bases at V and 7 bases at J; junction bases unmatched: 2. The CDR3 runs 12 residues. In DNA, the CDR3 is TGTGCCAGCAGTTTCCCGGGAGGGACCCAGTACTTC. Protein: CASSFPGGTQYF.